The 11 T cell receptor beta chains below come from one sample, sequenced in a study of technical replicates of blood from a handful of donors. The method was immunoSEQ multiplex PCR; TCRdb's version includes in-frame clones alone and lacks a portion of them. Counted here are about 74,000 clones, over 75% occurring once; the ten biggest clones make up around 4%. Sequencing was done on a sample of PBMCs. The receptor set was obtained from a human donor in good health. Some clones in this sample may be carry-over from other donors' samples.

The chain carries TRBV23-1 and TRBJ2-7; 7 bases map to TRBD2. TRBV23-1 qualifies as an ORF whose function is uncertain. Germline trimming cut 7 bases from V and 5 bases from J; bases unmatched to any gene: 17. CDR3 length: 16 residues. Written as DNA, the CDR3 is TGCGCCAGCACTGGTCCGGCAGGGAGGGCGACCAACGAGCAGTACTTC. Translating it yields CASTGPAGRATNEQYF.

The V call is TRBV11-2, the J call TRBJ1-2, with D unresolved. The CDR3 spans 13 residues. Germline values: CDR1 SGHAT, CDR2 FQNNGV. V was cut by 0 bases and J by 4 bases, with 6 bases left in between. For the CDR3, the DNA is TGTGCCAGCAGCTTAGACCCGGTCTATGGCTACACCTTC. Translation: CASSLDPVYGYTF.

This rearrangement joins TRBV14 to TRBJ1-1, with D unclear. Germline values: CDR1 SGHDN, CDR2 FVKESK. V lost 5 bases and J lost 6, with 16 bases in between. This CDR3 contains 14 residues. The DNA of the CDR3 is TGTGCCAGCAGCGCCGGGGTCCCGGGCGCTGAAGCTTTCTTT. This codes for CASSAGVPGAEAFF. Together with reference TRBV14 and TRBJ1-1, the CDR3 gives the full variable domain: EAGVTQFPSHSVIEKGQTVTLRCDPISGHDNLYWYRRVMGKEIKFLLHFVKESKQDESGMPNNRFLAERTGGTYSTLKVQPAELEDSGVYFCASSAGVPGAEAFFGQGTRLTVV.

The chain joins TRBV7-8 to TRBJ2-2; 8 positions match TRBD1. In germline, CDR1 is SGHVS, CDR2 FQNEAQ. With 5 bases clipped from V and 5 bases from J, the junction kept 13 bases outside the gene matches. This CDR3 spans 17 amino acids. The DNA for the CDR3 is TGTGCCAGCAGCCCGGCTCAGGACAGGGCGGGGACCGGGGAGCTGTTTTTT. The encoded protein is CASSPAQDRAGTGELFF.

V is TRBV29-1 and J is TRBJ2-5, with 10 bases aligning to TRBD1. The V segment lost 6 bases and the J segment 5 bases; nucleotides outside the gene matches: 6. CDR3 length equals 13 residues. The germline V gene encodes CDR1 SQVTM and CDR2 ANQGSEA. The CDR3 here is CSVKGTGVETQYF. The DNA of the CDR3 is TGCAGCGTCAAGGGGACAGGGGTCGAGACCCAGTACTTC.

V is TRBV18 and J is TRBJ1-1; 11 positions agree with TRBD1. The CDR3 runs 19 residues. V lost 5 bases, J lost 1 base, and 15 bases stayed unmatched. The germline gives CDR1 KGHSH, CDR2 LQKENI. Here the CDR3 DNA reads TGTGCCAGCTCAGCATCTAGTTTTTACGGACAGGGGGCGAACACTGAAGCTTTCTTT. This gives the protein CASSASSFYGQGANTEAFF.

The CDR3 coding sequence is TGTGCCAGCAGCTTGGTGGAGCAGTCTTATAGCAATCAGCCCCAGCATTTT. It encodes CASSLVEQSYSNQPQHF. The genes are TRBV5-8 and TRBJ1-5; D is uncertain. The V gene lost 0 bases and the J gene lost 0 bases, with 13 bases spanning the gap. Germline V lookup: CDR1 SGHTS, CDR2 YDEGEE. The CDR3 totals 17 residues. The variable domain in full, with the rest retrieved from reference TRBV5-8 and TRBJ1-5, is EAGVTQSPTHLIKTRGQQATLRCSPISGHTSVYWYQQALGLGLQFLLWYDEGEERNRGNFPPRFSGRQFPNYSSELNVNALELEDSALYLCASSLVEQSYSNQPQHFGDGTRLSIL.

V usage is TRBV2 and J usage is TRBJ2-5, with TRBD2 matching over 9 bases. V lost 4 bases and J lost 4; bases outside the gene matches: 7. CDR1 and CDR2 (germline): SNHLY, FYNNEI. The CDR3 has 15 residues. The CDR3 DNA follows: TGTGCCAGCAGTGGACAAGCGGGGGGTAGAGAGACCCAGTACTTC. Residues: CASSGQAGGRETQYF.

This clone was counted a single time. Other DNA sequences of this sample code for an identical CDR3. V is TRBV6-1 and J is TRBJ2-3; 12 nucleotides match TRBD2. This CDR3 has 15 residues. V lost 6 bases and J lost 3; bases outside the gene matches: 4. Germline CDR1 MNHNS, CDR2 SASEGT. CDR3 DNA: TGTGCCAGCAGGGCCGGGACTAGCGGGACAGATACGCAGTATTTT. Translation: CASRAGTSGTDTQYF.

This chain links TRBV6-6 with TRBJ2-5; D perhaps matches TRBD2 (5 bases). Trimming left V 0 bases short and J 5 bases short, with 10 bases between. Germline assignment: CDR1 MNHNY and CDR2 SVGAGI (reference sequence). The CDR3 extends over 14 amino acids. The CDR3 bases are TGTGCCAGCAGTTACTCAGCTAGCTCGGAGACCCAGTACTTC. Translated: CASSYSASSETQYF.

The CDR3 reads CAIREGQAENTEAFF. In DNA form, the CDR3 reads TGTGCCATCAGAGAAGGACAGGCGGAGAACACTGAAGCTTTCTTT. The chain couples TRBV10-3 to TRBJ1-1, with TRBD1 matching over 7 bases. The CDR3 is 15 amino acids. Germline loops: CDR1 ENHRY, CDR2 SYGVKD. Unmatched junction bases numbered 8, after V lost 6 bases and J lost 1 base.